Listed below are T cell receptor beta chains from one sample, sequenced in a study of cytotoxic CD8 clonotypes in ibrutinib-treated CLL. Data came from immunoSEQ multiplex PCR; TCRdb stores just in-frame clones and leaves some out. Of roughly 53,000 clones in the sample, 54% were seen once. The sequences come from PBMCs, collected at disease progression, from a patient treated with ibrutinib. These receptors were collected from a human donor with chronic lymphocytic leukemia. Both conserved end residues are part of each CDR3. D genes are given only for firm matches. The size of a clone is reported for some rows only, either as once, few or many, or as a class for expanded clones.

j_call v_call clone_size d_call cdr3_nt cdr3_aa
TRBJ2-7 TRBV9 . TRBD2 TGTGCCAGCAGCTCAGGGACTAGCGGGAGTAGCTCCTACGAGCAGTACTTC CASSSGTSGSSSYEQYF
TRBJ1-6 TRBV27 few TRBD1 TGTGCCAGCAGTTTAGGGTGGAGGGGGCAAGGATCACCCCTCCACTTT CASSLGWRGQGSPLHF
TRBJ2-7 TRBV30 . . TGTGCCTGGAGTGTGAATTGGTACGAGCAGTACTTC CAWSVNWYEQYF
TRBJ2-1 TRBV30 once . TGTGCCTGGAGTGTTGGGAGGAACAGAGGGTACAATGAGCAGTTCTTC CAWSVGRNRGYNEQFF
TRBJ1-3 TRBV29-1 . . TGCAGCGTTGCGGTAATCGGAAACACCATATATTTT CSVAVIGNTIYF
TRBJ2-5 TRBV5-1 . . TGCGCCAGCAGCTTGGATCGGGGACTGTCGGAAGAGACCCAGTACTTC CASSLDRGLSEETQYF
TRBJ2-2 TRBV7-2 . . TGTGCCAGCAGCTTAGGAGGGAGGGGGGGCCCCGGGGAGCTGTTTTTT CASSLGGRGGPGELFF
TRBJ2-5 TRBV5-1 once TRBD2 TGCGCCAGCAGCCTGGGGCTTACTAGCGGGGGGCCACTCATCCAAGAGACCCAGTACTTC CASSLGLTSGGPLIQETQYF
TRBJ1-1 TRBV4-3 few TRBD1 TGCGCCAGCAGCCAAGATTGGACAGGGGCCGGAGCTTTCTTT CASSQDWTGAGAFF
TRBJ1-4 TRBV28 . . TGTGCCAGCAGTTTATCAAGGGGAAAACTGTTTTTT CASSLSRGKLFF
TRBJ2-5 TRBV14 . . TGTGCCAGCAGCGCCTGGGGGGAGACCCAGTACTTC CASSAWGETQYF
TRBJ1-2 TRBV12-5 few TRBD1 TGTGCTAGTGGGACCGGGACAGGGGTCTATGGCTACACCTTC CASGTGTGVYGYTF
TRBJ2-7 TRBV9 . TRBD1 TGTGCCAGCAGCCCCAGACAGGGCGCCTACGAGCAGTACTTC CASSPRQGAYEQYF
TRBJ2-5 TRBV19 . . TGTGCCAGTAGTAAATACCAAGAGACCCAGTACTTC CASSKYQETQYF
TRBJ2-5 TRBV11-2 . . TGTGCCAGCAGCCTGACAGAGACCCAGTACTTC CASSLTETQYF
TRBJ2-5 TRBV4-1 once TRBD2 TGCGCCAGCAGCCAAGATGGGACTATAGACCAAGAGACCCAGTACTTC CASSQDGTIDQETQYF
TRBJ2-7 TRBV5-1 . . TGCGCCAGCAGCGAGAATCCAGGAGGCTCCTACGAGCAGTACTTC CASSENPGGSYEQYF
TRBJ1-1 TRBV7-6 . . TGTGCCAGCAGCTTAGTAAGGGTGGAGAACACTGAAGCTTTCTTT CASSLVRVENTEAFF
TRBJ1-2 TRBV27 . . TGTGCCAGCAGTTTTGGGCAGGCTTTAAATGGCTACACCTTC CASSFGQALNGYTF
TRBJ2-7 TRBV6-9 . TRBD1 TGTGCCAGCAGTTACCGGGACAGCTACGAGCAGTACTTC CASSYRDSYEQYF
TRBJ2-7 TRBV10-3 . TRBD1 TGTGCCTCCCGGGACAGCTCCTACGAGCAGTACTTC CASRDSSYEQYF
TRBJ1-2 TRBV28 . TRBD1 TGTGCCAGCAGTTTTCAGGGGGACGGGAGTGGCTACACCTTC CASSFQGDGSGYTF
TRBJ1-4 TRBV5-5 . . TGTGCCAGCAGCTTGATGCCAGATAATGAAAAACTGTTTTTT CASSLMPDNEKLFF
TRBJ1-5 TRBV19 . . TGTGCCAGTAGTAGGTGGGGGGCGGATCAGCCCCAGCATTTT CASSRWGADQPQHF
TRBJ2-7 TRBV25-1 . . TGTGCCAGCAGTGAATATTATTTACAGGGCTCGGACGAGCAGTACTTC CASSEYYLQGSDEQYF
TRBJ1-5 TRBV28 . . TGTGCCAGCAGTCAGGACAGCTCCTATAGCAATCAGCCCCAGCATTTT CASSQDSSYSNQPQHF
TRBJ2-1 TRBV30 few . TGTGCCTGGAGCCCGGTCTCCTACAATGAGCAGTTCTTC CAWSPVSYNEQFF
TRBJ2-1 TRBV19 . . TGTGCCAGTAGTATAGGCGGGACGGTCGAGCAGTTCTTC CASSIGGTVEQFF
TRBJ2-3 TRBV14 many . TGTGCCAGCAGCGTTACAGAAGATACGCAGTATTTT CASSVTEDTQYF
TRBJ1-2 TRBV28 . . TGTGCCAGCAACCCCCCAGGGCGGGGCTACACCTTC CASNPPGRGYTF
TRBJ2-7 TRBV19 . TRBD2 TGTGCCAGTAGTGCCCTAGCGGGAGGGCCCTACGAGCAGTACTTC CASSALAGGPYEQYF
TRBJ1-2 TRBV4-1 few . TGCGCCAGCAGCCAAGTAACAGAAACTAACTATGGCTACACCTTC CASSQVTETNYGYTF
TRBJ1-5 TRBV7-2 . . TGTGCCAGCAGCCAAATAACTAATCAGCCCCAGCATTTT CASSQITNQPQHF
TRBJ1-5 TRBV30 many . TGTGCCTGGAGTGGGGGGGAAAATCAGCCCCAGCATTTT CAWSGGENQPQHF
TRBJ1-6 TRBV5-1 . TRBD1 TGCGCCAGCAGCTCGACAGGGTTGGATAATTCACCCCTCCACTTT CASSSTGLDNSPLHF
TRBJ2-5 TRBV7-6 . . TGTGCCAGCAGACAACAGGGCGCCGAGACCCAGTACTTC CASRQQGAETQYF
TRBJ2-5 TRBV9 . . TGTGCCAGCAGCGTAGCGGGAGAGGTTGGAGAGACCCAGTACTTC CASSVAGEVGETQYF
TRBJ1-3 TRBV29-1 few . TGCAGCGTTGCCTCCATTGTTGGAAACACCATATATTTT CSVASIVGNTIYF
TRBJ1-6 TRBV2 . . TGTGCCAGCAGTGCCCGGGTTGAGTCACCCCTCCACTTT CASSARVESPLHF
TRBJ1-1 TRBV6-1 . . TGTGCCACCGGTCCAGGGCGGGGAGAAGCTTTCTTT CATGPGRGEAFF
TRBJ2-1 TRBV28 . TRBD2 TGTGCCAGCACCCCATTAGGTAGCGGGGGCTCAGAGCAGTTCTTC CASTPLGSGGSEQFF
TRBJ2-7 TRBV6-5 few TRBD1 TGTGCCAGCAGCGAGGGGGCGAGGATGCAGTACTTC CASSEGARMQYF
TRBJ2-7 TRBV5-1 . TRBD1 TGCGCCAGCAGTTCTTACGCCGGACAGGGCTACGAGCAGTACTTC CASSSYAGQGYEQYF
TRBJ2-5 TRBV19 . . TGTGCCAGTAGTTCCTCAGGGAGCCAAGAGACCCAGTACTTC CASSSSGSQETQYF
TRBJ2-7 TRBV6-5 once . TGTGCCAGCAGTCCGACGACATTACACGAGCAGTACTTC CASSPTTLHEQYF
TRBJ1-1 TRBV7-2 many . TGTGCCAGCAGTCAAGGGGGGAGGGCTGAAGCTTTCTTT CASSQGGRAEAFF
TRBJ2-2 TRBV5-1 few . TGCGCCAGCAGCGCCGGGACAGGGGAGCTGTTTTTT CASSAGTGELFF
TRBJ2-7 TRBV20-1 . . TGCAGTGCCAGACAGAACTACGAGCAGTACTTC CSARQNYEQYF
TRBJ1-6 TRBV7-9 many . TGTGCCAGCAGCTTAGGGACAGAGGATTCACCCCTCCACTTT CASSLGTEDSPLHF
TRBJ1-4 TRBV6-5 . TRBD1 TGTGCCAGCAGTGCTCGGACAGGGTCAAATGAAAAACTGTTTTTT CASSARTGSNEKLFF
TRBJ2-7 TRBV7-3 . . TGTGCCAGCAGCTCCCAAACGGGGGACTACGAGCAGTACTTC CASSSQTGDYEQYF
TRBJ2-7 TRBV9 . TRBD1 TGTGCCAGCAGTGTCAGGGGGTTCGGCTACGAGCAGTACTTC CASSVRGFGYEQYF